Following are 8 T cell receptor beta chains from one sample sequenced in a study of Graves' ophthalmopathy and Graves' hyperthyroidism. RNA transcripts yielded amplified TCR beta CDR3 regions. Second-round multiplex PCR came after first-round RT-PCR with HTBI primers. One entry per CDR3 protein, called by TCRdb with MiXCR from the multiplex PCR reads. This table has 400,000 or so distinct CDR3 sequences, roughly 17% appearing once. Sequencing used peripheral blood. The receptors derive from an adult woman with stable Graves' hyperthyroidism.

A note on this clonotype: A junction boundary mismatches the germline segment, possibly from a read error. This rearrangement joins TRBV4-1 to TRBJ2-6; tentatively, D is TRBD1 (5 bases). In germline, CDR1 is MGHRA, CDR2 YSYEKL. CDR3 length equals 17 residues. Written as DNA, the CDR3 is TGCGCCAGCAGCCAAGCCAGCCGAGGCTCTGGGGCCAACGTCCTGACCTTC. This sequence encodes CASSQASRGSGANVLTF.

This clonotype was detected a few times. This chain uses TRBV10-3 with TRBJ2-3; 9 bases are shared with TRBD2. Germline V CDR1 and CDR2: ENHRY, SYGVKD. The ends lost 0 bases at V and 5 bases at J; junction bases unmatched: 6. The CDR3 extends over 16 amino acids. The CDR3: CAISESGGRALDTQYF. Written as DNA, the CDR3 is TGTGCCATCAGTGAGTCCGGCGGGAGGGCCTTAGATACGCAGTATTTT.

The table lists this clonotype with many counts. The V and J genes are TRBV20-1 and TRBJ2-7; possible D gene TRBD1, 6 bases. Trimming left V 1 base short and J 4 bases short, with 20 bases between. There are 16 residues in the CDR3. Germline assignment: CDR1 DFQATT and CDR2 SNEGSKA (reference sequence). CDR3: CSARASGRVGTYEQYF. The CDR3 DNA follows: TGCAGTGCTAGAGCCTCTGGGAGAGTGGGGACATACGAGCAGTACTTC.

This clonotype was found a few times. Mismatch with germline at one junction end may stem from a read error. This chain connects TRBV25-1 to TRBJ2-5; a possible D gene is TRBD2 (5 bases). This CDR3 spans 17 amino acids. Germline CDR1 MGHDK, CDR2 SYGVNS. The DNA of the CDR3 is TGTGCCAGCAGTGAATCCCTGCGGGTGGAGGCTTCGGAGACCCGGTACTTC. Amino acid sequence: CASSESLRVEASETRYF.

The chain employs TRBV28 and TRBJ1-6, with D perhaps matching TRBD1 (6 bases). The CDR3 is made up of 13 amino acids. CDR1 is MDHEN and CDR2 is SYDVKM in the germline V gene. The V gene lost 6 bases and the J gene lost 10 bases, with 13 bases spanning the gap. For the CDR3, the DNA is TGTGCCAGCAGCTACAGGGAGGACTCACCCCTCCACTTT. It specifies CASSYREDSPLHF.

This clonotype was seen a handful of times. The chain employs TRBV5-1 and TRBJ2-4, with D tentatively TRBD1 (5 bases). Germline CDR1 and CDR2: SGHRS and YFSETQ. The V and J ends lost 4 bases and 5 bases respectively, with 13 bases between them. The CDR3 spans 14 residues. The CDR3 sequence: CASSPRTSENIQYF. DNA of the CDR3: TGCGCCAGCAGCCCCCGGACATCGGAAAACATTCAGTACTTC.

This clonotype appeared once. The V gene is TRBV12-3 or TRBV12-4, the J gene TRBJ2-7; 12 bases map to TRBD2. J gave up 5 bases and V 6 bases, and 14 bases lay outside the gene matches. The CDR3 has 17 residues. The CDR3 here is CASSPGPPGLAGHEQYF. The CDR3 DNA follows: TGTGCCAGCAGCCCCGGGCCCCCAGGACTAGCGGGACACGAGCAGTACTTC.

This clonotype was observed at least ten times. This chain uses TRBV5-1 with TRBJ1-1, with TRBD1 as a possible D gene (5 bases). This CDR3 spans 15 amino acids. V gave up 0 bases and J gave up 3 bases, with 12 bases separating them. Germline CDR1 and CDR2: SGHRS and YFSETQ. The CDR3 DNA reads as TGCGCCAGCAGCTTGGGGGCAGGGAGCGACACTGAAGCTTTCTTT. Its translation: CASSLGAGSDTEAFF.